The 18 T cell receptor beta chains below were found in one sample sequenced in a study of control samples from healthy donors and cancer patients. The data were produced by immunoSEQ multiplex PCR, yet TCRdb's version contains in-frame clones alone and is incomplete. The sample includes 110,000 to 150,000 clones, roughly 94% seen only once; the top ten take approximately 15%. The sequenced material came from PBMCs. The receptors derive from a man in his 60s with colorectal cancer.

The V call is TRBV11-2, the J call TRBJ1-4, with a weak D call TRBD1 (5 bases). This CDR3 has 14 residues. V was pared by 1 base and J by 5 bases, with 8 bases between. The germline CDR1 and CDR2 sequences are SGHAT and FQNNGV. In DNA form, the CDR3 reads TGTGCCAGCAGCTTAGTTGCAGGGAATGAAAAACTGTTTTTT. Its protein is CASSLVAGNEKLFF.

The chain employs TRBV19 and TRBJ2-3, with D perhaps TRBD1 (5 bases). V lost 3 bases, J lost 5 bases, and 12 bases lay in between. Germline CDR1 reads LNHDA; CDR2 reads SQIVND (reference sequence). The CDR3 has 14 residues. The CDR3 sequence is CASSIQGRIDTQYF. The CDR3 coding sequence is TGTGCCAGTAGTATTCAGGGTCGGATAGATACGCAGTATTTT.

The chain uses TRBV6-2 or TRBV6-3 and TRBJ1-5; 7 nucleotides match TRBD1. Per germline, CDR1 MNHEY and CDR2 SVGEGT. V shed 6 bases and J 0 bases; nucleotides not matched to a gene: 5. This CDR3 is built from 15 residues. CDR3 loop: CASSRQGYSNQPQHF. The CDR3 bases are TGTGCCAGCAGCCGACAGGGATATAGCAATCAGCCCCAGCATTTT.

CDR3 bases: TGTGCCAGCGAGGACAGCCACTATTATGGCTACACCTTC. Its translation is CASEDSHYYGYTF. The chain joins TRBV6-5 to TRBJ1-2, with D perhaps matching TRBD1 (6 bases). The germline gives CDR1 MNHEY, CDR2 SVGAGI. This CDR3 comprises 13 residues. The V end was cut by 8 bases, the J end by 5 bases, with 15 bases between.

The chain carries TRBV2 and TRBJ2-7; D may be TRBD1 or TRBD2 (5 bases each). This CDR3 spans 14 amino acids. Germline values: CDR1 SNHLY, CDR2 FYNNEI. Trimming removed 8 bases at V and 0 bases at J, with 14 bases between. This chain's CDR3 is CASGTDGLSYEQYF. The DNA of the CDR3 is TGTGCCAGCGGGACGGACGGACTCTCCTACGAGCAGTACTTC.

This chain links TRBV7-8 with TRBJ1-2, with TRBD1 identical over 8 bases. The germline V gene encodes CDR1 SGHVS and CDR2 FQNEAQ. The V segment lost 2 bases and the J segment 6 bases; nucleotides outside the gene matches: 5. This CDR3 comprises 14 residues. The CDR3 DNA reads as TGTGCCAGCAGCTTAACTCCGGGACAGGATGGCTACACCTTC. It encodes CASSLTPGQDGYTF.

In its sample, this clone was seen once. J is TRBJ2-3 and V is TRBV3-1 (or the pseudogene TRBV3-2), with 14 bases aligning to TRBD2. Germline CDR1 LGHDT, CDR2 YNNKEL (reference sequence). The ends lost 5 bases at V and 1 base at J; junction bases unmatched: 2. The CDR3 is 16 residues long. The CDR3 sequence is CASSGTSGGRTDTQYF. In nucleotides, the CDR3 is TGTGCCAGCAGCGGGACTAGCGGGGGCCGCACAGATACGCAGTATTTT.

The chain uses TRBV7-9 and TRBJ2-1; D unclear. The CDR3 totals 11 residues. Trimming took 1 base from V and 10 from J, leaving 5 bases between them. Germline CDR1 SEHNR, CDR2 FQNEAQ (reference sequence). CDR3 region: CASSLVGEQFF. The CDR3 DNA reads as TGTGCCAGCAGCTTAGTTGGAGAGCAGTTCTTC.

The chain joins TRBV6-5 to TRBJ2-2; 8 nucleotides match TRBD1. The CDR3 has 15 amino acids. Germline V CDR1 and CDR2: MNHEY, SVGAGI. The V and J ends lost 10 bases and 1 base, in that order; junction bases with no gene match: 8. The CDR3: CATDSGTGNTGELFF. The CDR3 nucleotides are TGTGCCACCGACTCCGGGACAGGGAACACCGGGGAGCTGTTTTTT.

The chain is built from TRBV7-2 and TRBJ1-5; D may be TRBD1 (6 bases). Trimming left V 2 bases short and J 1 base short, with 9 bases between. Germline V gene lookup returns CDR1 SGHTA and CDR2 FQGNSA. The CDR3 sequence is 15 residues long. In DNA, the CDR3 is TGTGCCAGCAGCTTAAGGCAGGGGAGCAATCAGCCCCAGCATTTT. Translating it yields CASSLRQGSNQPQHF.

This clone occurred a few times. J is TRBJ2-2 and V is TRBV6-5; D gene unclear. V lost 4 bases and J lost 5, with 11 bases in between. This CDR3 has 14 amino acids. Germline V gene data show CDR1 as MNHEY and CDR2 as SVGAGI. CDR3 amino acids: CASSSSMGTGELFF. The DNA of the CDR3 is TGTGCCAGCAGTTCGTCTATGGGGACCGGGGAGCTGTTTTTT.

J is TRBJ1-5 and V is TRBV6-5; maybe TRBD1 (6 bases). The CDR3 consists of 15 residues. Trimming took off 5 bases at V and 0 bases at J, with 11 bases between the two ends. Looked up from germline, CDR1 is MNHEY and CDR2 is SVGAGI. Written as DNA, the CDR3 is TGTGCCAGCAGTAGATACAGGGATAGCAATCAGCCCCAGCATTTT. Protein product: CASSRYRDSNQPQHF.

This chain joins TRBV27 and TRBJ1-1; 10 positions agree with TRBD1. After removal of 4 bases from V and 2 bases from J, the junction contained 4 bases not matched to a gene. Germline V gene lookup returns CDR1 MNHEY and CDR2 SMNVEV (reference sequence). The CDR3 loop spans 15 amino acids. CDR3: CASSSRDRGNTEAFF. The CDR3 nucleotides are TGTGCCAGCAGTTCCAGGGACAGGGGTAACACTGAAGCTTTCTTT.

CDR3 sequence: CASRVEETQYF. CDR3 nucleotide sequence: TGTGCCAGTCGGGTGGAGGAGACCCAGTACTTC. The rearrangement joins TRBV6-5 to TRBJ2-5; D is uncertain. The V end lost 9 bases, the J end lost 5 bases, and 10 bases lay between the germline ends. The germline V gene encodes CDR1 MNHEY and CDR2 SVGAGI. CDR3 length equals 11 residues.

The rearrangement links TRBV5-1 to TRBJ2-2, with TRBD1 matching 8 bases. There are 16 residues in the CDR3. Germline CDR1 is SGHRS and CDR2 is YFSETQ. V lost 0 bases to trimming and J lost 7 bases; unmatched junction nucleotides: 8. This CDR3 reads CASSLAPGGAGGELFF. CDR3 DNA: TGCGCCAGCAGCTTGGCCCCAGGGGGCGCAGGCGGGGAGCTGTTTTTT.

The gene calls are TRBV5-4 and TRBJ2-7; TRBD2 matches at 8 bases. Losses at the gene ends were 2 bases for V and 5 bases for J; bases not matched to a gene: 9. Germline V CDR1 and CDR2: SGHNT, YYREEE (reference sequence). The CDR3 consists of 15 residues. CDR3 sequence reads: CASSFSGLAGDEQYF. CDR3 DNA: TGTGCCAGCAGCTTTAGTGGACTAGCCGGGGACGAGCAGTACTTC.

The J gene is TRBJ1-5, the V gene TRBV7-9; D may be TRBD1 (5 bases). CDR1 SEHNR and CDR2 FQNEAQ come from the germline V gene (reference sequence). The CDR3 covers 13 residues. V was shortened by 5 bases and J by 5 bases, with 10 bases between the two germline ends. CDR3 residues: CASSRGRDQPQHF. CDR3 nucleotides: TGTGCCAGCAGCCGGGGGAGAGATCAGCCCCAGCATTTT.

This chain uses TRBV3-1 (or the pseudogene TRBV3-2) with TRBJ1-1, with no clear D. This CDR3 comprises 14 residues. Germline CDR1 and CDR2: LGHDT and YNNKEL (reference sequence). V dropped 1 base and J dropped 8 bases, with 14 bases sitting between them. The CDR3 protein is CASSQGLGPEEAFF. The CDR3 coding sequence is TGTGCCAGCAGCCAAGGCCTCGGCCCGGAGGAAGCTTTCTTT.